The clone carrying this T cell receptor beta chain was seen once. These data belong to a study of blood T cell repertoires in COVID-19. Study-wide context: PBMCs, B-cell-depleted T cells, or T cells were the source of the cDNA or gDNA that made up the material.

The assay was immunoSEQ multiplex PCR, and TCRdb's table has in-frame clones only and misses some. The sample gives 150,000 to 180,000 clones, approximately 78% of which show up once; about 1.8% is in the top ten. Sequenced input: peripheral blood. The clonotype was recovered from a man older than 75 with acute or convalescent COVID-19.

For the CDR3, the DNA is TGCGCCAGCGGGGACAGGGATGGGACCTACAATGAGCAGTTCTTC. This gives the protein CASGDRDGTYNEQFF. The chain recombines TRBV5-1 with TRBJ2-1; 9 bases line up with TRBD1. CDR1 and CDR2 (germline): SGHRS, YFSETQ. V lost 7 bases to trimming and J lost 2 bases; unmatched junction nucleotides: 7. The CDR3 has 15 residues. Filled out from reference TRBV5-1 and TRBJ2-1, the complete variable domain reads KAGVTQTPRYLIKTRGQQVTLSCSPISGHRSVSWYQQTPGQGLQFLFEYFSETQRNKGNFPGRFSGRQFSNSRSEMNVSTLELGDSALYLCASGDRDGTYNEQFFGPGTRLTVL.